This passage covers 14 T cell receptor beta chains from one sample sequenced in a study of T cell changes during pregnancy in multiple sclerosis. Profiled with immunoSEQ multiplex PCR; TCRdb holds only in-frame clones, not every one. The sample has about 57,000 clones, 75% to 90% seen once. The sequencing used peripheral blood, collected after pregnancy. These receptors all stem from a female donor with multiple sclerosis, enrolled in a pregnancy study.

The rearrangement joins TRBV7-9 to TRBJ1-4, with 7 bases lining up with TRBD1. The V gene end was trimmed by 2 bases and the J gene end by 5 bases; junction bases not matched to a gene: 8. This CDR3 has 16 amino acids. Germline V gene data show CDR1 as SEHNR and CDR2 as FQNEAQ (reference sequence). CDR3 protein: CASSLLGRGKNEKLFF. For the CDR3, the DNA is TGTGCCAGCAGCTTATTGGGCAGGGGGAAGAATGAAAAACTGTTTTTT. The full variable domain, completed using reference TRBV7-9 and TRBJ1-4, is DTGVSQNPRHKITKRGQNVTFRCDPISEHNRLYWYRQTLGQGPEFLTYFQNEAQLEKSRLLSDRFSAERPKGSFSTLEIQRTEQGDSAMYLCASSLLGRGKNEKLFFGSGTQLSVL.

The chain recombines TRBV9 with TRBJ1-1, with 11 bases lining up with TRBD1. Germline V gene sequence: CDR1 SGDLS, CDR2 YYNGEE. The CDR3 consists of 19 residues. Trimming at V came to 3 bases and at J to 1 base, leaving 14 bases not matched to a gene. CDR3 bases: TGTGCCAGCAGCGATCCTATAGGGACAGGGGGTTCAAGGAACACTGAAGCTTTCTTT. Amino acids: CASSDPIGTGGSRNTEAFF.

The genes are TRBV5-6 and TRBJ1-2; D possibly corresponds to TRBD1 (5 bases). V lost 1 base and J lost 3, with 13 bases in between. This CDR3 is 15 amino acids long. Germline CDR1 reads SGHDT; CDR2 reads YYEEEE. This CDR3 is CASSLIMQGYYGYTF. As DNA, the CDR3 is TGTGCCAGCAGCTTGATTATGCAGGGCTACTATGGCTACACCTTC.

V usage is TRBV4-3 and J usage is TRBJ1-3; D is unresolved. The germline CDR1 and CDR2 sequences are LGHNA and YSLEER. V lost 0 bases, J lost 0 bases, and 9 bases lay in between. The CDR3 is 16 residues long. The CDR3 here is CASSQEYRTSGNTIYF. CDR3 DNA: TGCGCCAGCAGCCAAGAATACAGAACCTCTGGAAACACCATATATTTT.

This clone was counted once. This chain joins TRBV7-2 and TRBJ2-5, with TRBD2 matching 10 bases. Germline CDR1 and CDR2: SGHTA and FQGNSA. The CDR3 covers 16 residues. V shed 4 bases and J 0 bases; nucleotides not matched to a gene: 5. The CDR3 sequence: CASSSSGGGYQETQYF. CDR3 nucleotide sequence: TGTGCCAGCAGCTCGAGCGGGGGGGGGTACCAAGAGACCCAGTACTTC.

In the case of this clone: Other DNA sequences in this specimen translate into the identical CDR3. The rearrangement joins TRBV5-1 to TRBJ2-1; D might be TRBD2 (6 bases). Germline V CDR1 and CDR2: SGHRS, YFSETQ. The CDR3 has 15 residues. V was cut by 4 bases and J by 5 bases, with 16 bases left in between. CDR3 nucleotides: TGCGCCAGCAGCCTCGGGGGAAGAGGTAACAATGAGCAGTTCTTC. This sequence encodes CASSLGGRGNNEQFF.

The chain combines TRBV5-1 with TRBJ2-7; D unclear. The CDR3 is made up of 12 amino acids. Trimming took off 0 bases at V and 4 bases at J, with 5 bases between the two ends. Germline V gene lookup returns CDR1 SGHRS and CDR2 YFSETQ. The CDR3 nucleotides are TGCGCCAGCAGCTTGGACTTTTACGAGCAGTACTTC. The encoded protein is CASSLDFYEQYF.

The genes are TRBV5-4 and TRBJ2-1; TRBD2 might be the D (6 bases). Germline-derived CDR1 and CDR2 are SGHNT and YYREEE (reference sequence). Trimming shortened V by 3 bases and J by 5 bases, and 15 bases separated the two germline ends. The CDR3 runs to 15 residues. The CDR3, as DNA: TGTGCCAGCAGCTCCGGGGGAGGTAAGAACAATGAGCAGTTCTTC. Its translation: CASSSGGGKNNEQFF.

V and J are TRBV27 and TRBJ1-1, with 10 bases fitting TRBD1. CDR1 is MNHEY and CDR2 is SMNVEV in the germline V gene (reference sequence). The CDR3 is 16 amino acids. The J segment lost 5 bases and the V segment lost 5 bases, leaving 11 bases of the junction unmatched. The CDR3 nucleotides read TGTGCCAGCAGTACCCGGGACAGGGGATCATCAACTGAAGCTTTCTTT. Amino acids: CASSTRDRGSSTEAFF.

The J gene is TRBJ1-6, the V gene TRBV19; D gene unclear. From germline, CDR1 is LNHDA and CDR2 SQIVND (reference sequence). The ends were cut back, 3 bases at V and 9 bases at J, with 12 bases in the middle. The CDR3 runs to 14 residues. CDR3: CASSIYGSLSPLHF. The CDR3 DNA is TGTGCCAGTAGTATTTACGGGAGCCTTTCACCCCTCCACTTT.

V gene TRBV11-3 combines with J gene TRBJ2-2; the D is unclear. This CDR3 comprises 14 residues. Germline-derived CDR1 and CDR2 are SGHNT and YENEEA. Trimming took 5 bases from V and 2 from J, leaving 9 bases between them. The CDR3 nucleotides are TGTGCCAGCAGCCCACCTAGTAACACCGGGGAGCTGTTTTTT. This translates into CASSPPSNTGELFF.

V usage is TRBV6-6 and J usage is TRBJ1-1; 8 positions match TRBD1. J gave up 11 bases and V 7 bases, and 15 bases lay outside the gene matches. This CDR3 spans 14 amino acids. Per germline, CDR1 MNHNY and CDR2 SVGAGI (reference sequence). CDR3 region: CASTIGTGWTGAFF. CDR3 in DNA: TGTGCCAGCACTATCGGGACAGGCTGGACCGGGGCTTTCTTT.

The chain uses TRBV7-2 and TRBJ1-4; D ambiguous. The CDR3 is 18 amino acids. Between the trimmed V and J ends, which lost 5 bases and 5 bases, there was a span of 24 bases. From germline, CDR1 is SGHTA and CDR2 FQGNSA. The CDR3 DNA reads as TGTGCCAGCAGCACAGTAGGACTCCCTTCCTCATCAAATGAAAAACTGTTTTTT. Its translation: CASSTVGLPSSSNEKLFF.

The gene calls are TRBV19 and TRBJ1-2, with 9 bases lining up with TRBD1. This CDR3 contains 13 residues. V shed 5 bases and J 6 bases; nucleotides not matched to a gene: 4. Germline values: CDR1 LNHDA, CDR2 SQIVND (reference sequence). The CDR3 loop reads CASSVGQGHGYTF. The CDR3 DNA follows: TGTGCCAGTAGTGTGGGACAGGGACATGGCTACACCTTC. The full variable domain, rest sourced from reference TRBV19 and TRBJ1-2, is DGGITQSPKYLFRKEGQNVTLSCEQNLNHDAMYWYRQDPGQGLRLIYYSQIVNDFQKGDIAEGYSVSREKKESFPLTVTSAQKNPTAFYLCASSVGQGHGYTFGSGTRLTVV.